The rows below give T cell receptor beta chains drawn from one sample of a study of T cells in Graves' hyperthyroidism and ophthalmopathy. In TCRdb, the multiplex PCR reads were re-called with MiXCR into one record per CDR3 protein. Here the sample spans 350,000 to 450,000 distinct CDR3 sequences, approximately 17% being singletons. Sequenced input: blood. The source is a woman in her 30s with Graves' hyperthyroidism that later progressed to Graves' ophthalmopathy. CDR3s include the opening cysteine and the closing phenylalanine or tryptophan. D genes are given only for firm matches. Clone sizes are given selectively: once, few, many, or a class where the clone is expanded.

v_call	j_call	clone_size	d_call	cdr3_aa	cdr3_nt
TRBV7-9	TRBJ2-1	few	TRBD2	CASSPGLARGPWYYNEQFF	TGTGCCAGCAGCCCCGGACTAGCGAGAGGGCCTTGGTATTACAATGAGCAGTTCTTC
TRBV6-1	TRBJ2-2	many	TRBD1	CASNPQGAGTGELFF	TGTGCCAGCAATCCTCAGGGGGCAGGGACCGGGGAGCTGTTTTTT
TRBV5-4	TRBJ2-7	many	TRBD1	CASRPGDRGNYEQYF	TGTGCCAGCAGACCGGGGGACAGGGGCAATTACGAGCAGTACTTC
TRBV12-3/TRBV12-4	TRBJ2-1	.	.	CASRGVPDEQFF	TGTGCCAGCAGGGGGGTACCCGATGAGCAGTTCTTC
TRBV2	TRBJ2-2	many	TRBD2	CASSVVASGGNTGELFF	TGTGCCAGCAGTGTCGTCGCTAGCGGGGGAAACACCGGGGAGCTGTTTTTT
TRBV7-2	TRBJ2-5	.	TRBD2	CASSSLAGRMETQYF	TGTGCCAGCAGCTCTTTAGCGGGGAGGATGGAGACCCAGTACTTC
TRBV29-1	TRBJ2-1	many	TRBD2	CSVGDRGGDEQFF	TGCAGCGTTGGGGACCGGGGGGGGGATGAGCAGTTCTTC
TRBV4-1	TRBJ2-3	few	TRBD2	CASSQEPAGGWITDTQYF	TGCGCCAGCAGCCAAGAACCAGCGGGGGGGTGGATCACAGATACGCAGTATTTT
TRBV20-1	TRBJ1-6	many	.	CSARDRSSYNSPLHF	TGCAGTGCTAGGGACCGGAGCTCCTATAATTCACCCCTCCACTTT
TRBV20-1	TRBJ1-6	many	.	CSASRSPLHF	TGCAGTGCTAGTAGGTCACCCCTCCACTTT
TRBV6-1	TRBJ2-7	many	.	CASSLRTGNYEQYF	TGTGCCAGCAGTTTACGGACGGGAAACTACGAGCAGTACTTC
TRBV19	TRBJ1-5	many	.	CACALQGSGNQPQHF	TGTGCTTGCGCCTTACAGGGTAGCGGCAATCAGCCCCAGCATTTT
TRBV20-1	TRBJ2-2	.	.	CSARNSGTGELFF	TGCAGTGCTAGAAATAGCGGCACCGGGGAGCTGTTTTTT